This T cell receptor (beta chain) is drawn from a study of CD8+ T cells in alopecia areata. Across the whole study: Each of the treated patients was given oral tofacitinib, 5 to 10 mg twice daily, for moderate-to-severe alopecia areata. Findings and limits, study-wide: Compared with normal scalp, lesional scalp had higher clonality and more expanded CD8+ clones. Just one nonresponder means the tie between baseline CD8+ expansion and response stays uncertain.

Treatment reported: oral pan-JAK inhibitor, 5-10 mg twice daily. To note about this clone: Its cognate antigen is unknown.

The V gene's germline CDR1 is SQVTM and CDR2 ANQGSEA. V lost 6 bases and J 4 bases, leaving 12 bases between the germline ends. The CDR3 extends over 12 amino acids. Extracted RNA was reverse transcribed into cDNA, the sequencing template. Profiled with immunoSEQ multiplex PCR; TCRdb holds only in-frame clones, not every one. The sample holds some 190,000 clones, roughly 60% seen once. The starting material was CD4+ T cells sorted from blood, obtained between weeks 49 and 50, from a patient treated with tofacitinib. The receptor was isolated from a human donor with alopecia areata. V gene TRBV29-1 combines with J gene TRBJ1-1, with no clear D. CDR3 coding DNA: TGCAGCGTCCCTCTTGGTGGCACTGAAGCTTTCTTT. It yields the protein CSVPLGGTEAFF.